This note documents a single T cell receptor beta chain sequence. Its target is unknown. PCR primers comprised 60 Vbeta and 13 Jbeta primers. Sequenced by immunoSEQ multiplex PCR; TCRdb stores in-frame clones only, minus some. The data show more than 85,000 clones, just under 70% seen once. This specimen belongs to a study of cytomegalovirus exposure and HLA in healthy donors. General study results and limits: A later analysis reportedly found fewer N-insertions in an Asian-associated ancestry cluster than the approximately 730-donor mean. Researchers reported in a later analysis that common viral pathogens appeared linked to several top clusters.

Healthy bone marrow donors made up the donors. V was clipped by 4 bases and J by 3 bases, with 10 bases between them. CDR3 length equals 14 residues. From germline, CDR1 is MNHNY and CDR2 SVGAGI (reference sequence). V and J are TRBV6-6 and TRBJ1-5, with TRBD1 as a possible D gene (5 bases). The sequenced sample consisted of PBMCs. The receptor was derived from a woman aged 45 to 65 in good health and CMV-seropositive. CDR3 coding DNA: TGTGCCAGCAGTTTAGACAGCTACAATCAGCCCCAGCATTTT. This encodes CASSLDSYNQPQHF.